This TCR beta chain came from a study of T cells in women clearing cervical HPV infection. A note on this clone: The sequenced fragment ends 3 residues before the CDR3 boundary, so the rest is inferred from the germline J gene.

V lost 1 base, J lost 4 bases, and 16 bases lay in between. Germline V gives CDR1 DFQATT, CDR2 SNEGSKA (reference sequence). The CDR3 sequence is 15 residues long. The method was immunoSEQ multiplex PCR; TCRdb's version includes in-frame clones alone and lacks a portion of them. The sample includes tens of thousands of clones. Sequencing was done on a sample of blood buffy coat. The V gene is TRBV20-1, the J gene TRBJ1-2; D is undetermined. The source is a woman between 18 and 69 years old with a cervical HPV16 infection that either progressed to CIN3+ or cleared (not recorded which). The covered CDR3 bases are TGCAGTGCTAGAGTCACCACCAGGATGTCCTATGGC. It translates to CSARVTTRMSYG. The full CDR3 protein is CSARVTTRMSYGYTF.